The TCR beta chain described here comes from a study of blood T cell repertoires in COVID-19. Study-wide background: Both acute and convalescent COVID-19 samples were obtained from the United States, Italy and Spain. Sample material is recorded as cDNA or gDNA derived from T cells, B-cell-depleted T cells, or PBMCs.

The sample holds a few counts of this clone. The assay was immunoSEQ multiplex PCR, and TCRdb's table has in-frame clones only and misses some. The data show 120,000 or so clones, under 75% seen once. Trimming removed 3 bases from V and 1 base from J, with 16 bases in between. The CDR3 is made up of 16 amino acids. CDR1 SGHTA and CDR2 FQGNSA come from the germline V gene. The sequenced sample consisted of peripheral blood. This clonotype was obtained from a woman aged 55-75 years with acute or convalescent COVID-19. The gene calls are TRBV7-2 and TRBJ2-7; D might be TRBD1 (5 bases). The CDR3 here is CASSLVQGIRSYEQYF. The CDR3 nucleotides are TGTGCCAGCAGCTTGGTGCAGGGAATCCGTTCCTACGAGCAGTACTTC.